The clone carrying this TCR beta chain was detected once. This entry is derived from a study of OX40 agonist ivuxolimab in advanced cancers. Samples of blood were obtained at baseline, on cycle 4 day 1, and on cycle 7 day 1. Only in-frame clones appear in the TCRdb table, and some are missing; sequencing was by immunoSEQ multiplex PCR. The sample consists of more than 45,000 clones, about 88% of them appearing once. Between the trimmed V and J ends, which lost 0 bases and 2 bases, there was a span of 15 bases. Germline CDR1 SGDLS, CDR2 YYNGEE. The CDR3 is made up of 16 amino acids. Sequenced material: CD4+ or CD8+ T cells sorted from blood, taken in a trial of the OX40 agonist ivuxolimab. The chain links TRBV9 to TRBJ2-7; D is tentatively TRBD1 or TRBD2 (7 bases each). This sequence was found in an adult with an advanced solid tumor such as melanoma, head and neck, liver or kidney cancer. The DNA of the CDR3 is TGTGCCAGCAGCGTAGGGGAGGGGGCCGCCACCTACGAGCAGTACTTC. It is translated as CASSVGEGAATYEQYF.